These 9 T cell receptor beta chains share one sample of origin, sequenced in a study of blood T cells in healthy people across ages. Together with a sample-barcoded 5' primer, a J-beta primer mix was included in a second PCR lasting roughly 6 to 12 cycles. TCRdb reprocessed the 5' RACE reads with MiXCR, giving one entry per CDR3 protein. The sample has about 800,000 distinct CDR3 sequences; approximately 25% are singletons. These data also formed part of another study, on T cells of mothers and their children.

Sequenced sample: blood. The receptors come from a boy between 10 and 17 years old in good health.

V and J are TRBV28 and TRBJ2-5, with D perhaps matching TRBD1 (6 bases). Gene TRBJ2-7 matches the end of the DNA better, so the J call may be wrong. Germline V gene data show CDR1 as MDHEN and CDR2 as SYDVKM. The CDR3 covers 14 residues. The CDR3 sequence is CASSIPGVSYEQYF. CDR3 coding DNA: TGTGCCAGCAGTATCCCAGGGGTATCCTACGAGCAGTACTTC.

V is TRBV7-2 and J is TRBJ2-2, with D unclear. Trimming stripped 5 bases from V and 6 bases from J, with 13 bases between. There are 14 residues in the CDR3. CDR1 and CDR2 (germline): SGHTA, FQGNSA. CDR3 amino acids: CASSSSRVAGELFF. The CDR3 DNA sequence: TGTGCCAGCAGCAGCTCTAGAGTCGCCGGGGAGCTGTTTTTT.

In its sample, this clonotype was seen a few times. J is TRBJ2-7 and V is TRBV7-2, with a tentative D call TRBD1 (5 bases). Germline V gene sequence: CDR1 SGHTA, CDR2 FQGNSA. The CDR3 is made up of 14 amino acids. The ends were cut back, 2 bases at V and 0 bases at J, with 8 bases in the middle. CDR3 in amino acids: CASSLYQGSYEQYF. The CDR3 DNA is TGTGCCAGCAGCTTATATCAGGGCTCCTACGAGCAGTACTTC.

This clonotype was counted a few times. The chain employs TRBV20-1 and TRBJ2-4, with D perhaps matching TRBD2 (6 bases). V was shortened by 3 bases and J by 4 bases, with 10 bases between the two germline ends. Germline V lookup: CDR1 DFQATT, CDR2 SNEGSKA (reference sequence). This CDR3 region has 13 residues. This chain's CDR3 is CSASGRSKNIQYF. Here the CDR3 DNA reads TGCAGTGCTAGCGGGAGATCTAAAAACATTCAGTACTTC.

The chain recombines TRBV29-1 with TRBJ2-3, with 10 bases fitting TRBD2. The germline V gene encodes CDR1 SQVTM and CDR2 ANQGSEA. With 5 bases clipped from V and 6 bases from J, the junction kept 5 bases outside the gene matches. The length of the CDR3 is 13 residues. The CDR3 DNA is TGCAGCGTTTTACTAGCGGGGTCTGATACGCAGTATTTT. Encoded protein: CSVLLAGSDTQYF.

This clonotype was observed a handful of times. V gene TRBV12-3 or TRBV12-4 combines with J gene TRBJ1-2, with no clear D. The V end was cut by 8 bases, the J end by 1 base, with 8 bases between. The CDR3 is 12 residues long. CDR3 DNA: TGTGCCAGCCAGAAGAATAACTATGGCTACACCTTC. Translating gives CASQKNNYGYTF.

This clonotype was observed a handful of times. One junction end disagrees with the germline gene, perhaps due to a read error. V is TRBV29-1 and J is TRBJ1-1; 8 bases align to TRBD1. The CDR3 covers 16 residues. Germline V gene data show CDR1 as SQVTM and CDR2 as ANQGSEA. The DNA for the CDR3 is TGCAGCGTTGATTTCCGCCCAGGGGGCTTGAACACTGAGGCTTTCTTT. Amino acids: CSVDFRPGGLNTEAFF.

The chain combines TRBV29-1 with TRBJ2-4, with unresolved D. The CDR3 totals 17 residues. V was shortened by 4 bases and J by 0 bases, with 19 bases between the two germline ends. Germline CDR1 reads SQVTM; CDR2 reads ANQGSEA. Here the CDR3 reads CSVVTWAARLAKNIQYF. The CDR3 DNA is TGCAGCGTTGTCACCTGGGCAGCAAGGCTAGCCAAAAACATTCAGTACTTC. Complete variable domain (other parts from reference TRBV29-1 and TRBJ2-4): SAVISQKPSRDICQRGTSLTIQCQVDSQVTMMFWYRQQPGQSLTLIATANQGSEATYESGFVIDKFPISRPNLTFSTLTVSNMSPEDSSIYLCSVVTWAARLAKNIQYFGAGTRLSVL.

This clonotype was counted only a few times. At one of its ends the junction is not consistent with the germline gene, which may arise from a read error. The rearrangement uses TRBV6-5 and TRBJ1-1, with unresolved D. There are 12 residues in the CDR3. CDR1 MNHEY and CDR2 SVGAGI come from the germline V gene. The CDR3 region has the DNA TGTGCCAGCAGTCTCCGGAATCGGGAAGCCTTCTTT. Amino acids: CASSLRNREAFF.